What follows are 28 T cell receptor beta chains derived from one specimen sequenced in a study of blood T cell repertoires in COVID-19. Assay used: immunoSEQ multiplex PCR; TCRdb lists only in-frame clones, some missing. This sample has fewer than 80,000 clones, with about four fifths found just once. Sequencing input: peripheral blood. Receptors originate from a man between 50 and 59 years old with COVID-19, enrolled during active disease.

This clone was detected a few times. The DNA for the CDR3 is TGTGCCAGCACGGGGGTAGCAGGGTTGGGCAATCAGCCCCAGCATTTT. Its protein product is CASTGVAGLGNQPQHF. The V gene is TRBV2, the J gene TRBJ1-5; a weak D match, TRBD1 (5 bases). Germline V gene lookup returns CDR1 SNHLY and CDR2 FYNNEI. The CDR3 is made up of 16 amino acids. Trimming stripped 7 bases from V and 2 bases from J, with 18 bases between.

This chain links TRBV6-6 with TRBJ2-3, with D maybe TRBD1 (5 bases). V was cut by 0 bases and J by 7 bases, with 8 bases left in between. From germline, CDR1 is MNHNY and CDR2 SVGAGI (reference sequence). This CDR3 is 13 amino acids long. The CDR3 DNA sequence: TGTGCCAGCAGTTACTCCAAGGGGAATACGCAGTATTTT. Its protein is CASSYSKGNTQYF.

V usage is TRBV7-9 and J usage is TRBJ1-3; weak D call: TRBD1 (5 bases). The CDR3 covers 16 residues. The germline gives CDR1 SEHNR, CDR2 FQNEAQ (reference sequence). The V end lost 3 bases, the J end lost 0 bases, and 12 bases lay between the germline ends. In DNA form, the CDR3 reads TGTGCCAGCAGCTTGTTAGGGGTTGCCTCTGGAAACACCATATATTTT. Its protein product is CASSLLGVASGNTIYF. Full variable domain (rest looked up from reference TRBV7-9 and TRBJ1-3): DTGVSQNPRHKITKRGQNVTFRCDPISEHNRLYWYRQTLGQGPEFLTYFQNEAQLEKSRLLSDRFSAERPKGSFSTLEIQRTEQGDSAMYLCASSLLGVASGNTIYFGEGSWLTVV.

The chain employs TRBV4-1 and TRBJ2-3; D is ambiguous. Per germline, CDR1 MGHRA and CDR2 YSYEKL. The ends were cut back, 1 base at V and 0 bases at J, with 8 bases in the middle. This CDR3 comprises 15 residues. The CDR3 coding sequence is TGCGCCAGCAGCCAAGCGTTGAGGAGCACAGATACGCAGTATTTT. Its translation is CASSQALRSTDTQYF.

The chain carries TRBV30 and TRBJ2-3, with 7 bases identical to TRBD2. Germline V gene data show CDR1 as GTSNPN and CDR2 as SVGIG (reference sequence). The CDR3 sequence is 15 residues long. With 5 bases clipped from V and 5 bases from J, the junction kept 13 bases outside the gene matches. As DNA, the CDR3 is TGTGCCTGGTTAGGACTAGAAGAAAGTGGAGATACGCAGTATTTT. Protein sequence: CAWLGLEESGDTQYF.

This clone appeared a few times. The genes are TRBV15 and TRBJ1-4; D ambiguous. The germline V gene encodes CDR1 LNHNV and CDR2 YYDKDF (reference sequence). The CDR3 contains 13 residues. Trimming took 0 bases from V and 7 from J, leaving 6 bases between them. The CDR3 protein is CATSRDRGEKLFF. The DNA of the CDR3 is TGTGCCACCAGCAGAGATCGGGGTGAAAAACTGTTTTTT.

This clone was detected once. CDR3: CASSPGLAGVNEQFF. The DNA of the CDR3 is TGTGCCAGCAGCCCGGGACTAGCGGGGGTTAATGAGCAGTTCTTC. V gene TRBV11-3 combines with J gene TRBJ2-1; 14 bases match TRBD2. Germline CDR1 and CDR2: SGHNT and YENEEA. V trimming: 5 bases; J trimming: 7 bases; junction bases outside the gene matches: 4. This CDR3 comprises 15 residues.

The chain employs TRBV6-5 and TRBJ1-1; possibly TRBD1 for D (5 bases). In germline, CDR1 is MNHEY, CDR2 SVGAGI. The CDR3 is 15 residues long. Trimming took off 6 bases at V and 1 base at J, with 15 bases between the two ends. The CDR3: CASSSQGNRNTEAFF. The CDR3 DNA sequence: TGTGCCAGCAGCTCCCAGGGTAACAGGAACACTGAAGCTTTCTTT.

This chain's CDR3 is CASSPGRDSNQPQHF. As DNA, the CDR3 is TGTGCCAGCTCACCAGGGAGGGATAGCAATCAGCCCCAGCATTTT. The chain joins TRBV18 to TRBJ1-5; D not certain. This CDR3 is 15 amino acids long. Germline values: CDR1 KGHSH, CDR2 LQKENI. V shed 2 bases and J shed 0 bases, with 8 bases lying between them. Using reference TRBV18 and TRBJ1-5 for the parts outside the CDR3, the full variable domain is NAGVMQNPRHLVRRRGQEARLRCSPMKGHSHVYWYRQLPEEGLKFMVYLQKENIIDESGMPKERFSAEFPKEGPSILRIQQVVRGDSAAYFCASSPGRDSNQPQHFGDGTRLSIL.

This clone has just one count. The chain has TRBV7-2 and TRBJ1-5; perhaps TRBD1 as D (5 bases). This CDR3 comprises 13 residues. Germline CDR1 SGHTA, CDR2 FQGNSA. V was cut by 5 bases and J by 5 bases, with 10 bases left in between. In DNA, the CDR3 is TGTGCCAGCAGCCTTACACAGGATCAGCCCCAGCATTTT. Translating it yields CASSLTQDQPQHF.

The chain is built from TRBV9 and TRBJ1-2, with D possibly being TRBD1 (6 bases). Trimming stripped 3 bases from V and 8 bases from J, with 14 bases between. Germline V gene lookup returns CDR1 SGDLS and CDR2 YYNGEE. This CDR3 comprises 13 residues. The DNA of the CDR3 is TGTGCCAGCAGCGAGTACAGGGAGAAGGGCTACACCTTC. Encoded protein: CASSEYREKGYTF.

This rearrangement joins TRBV9 to TRBJ1-4; D remains unclear. Per the germline V gene, CDR1 is SGDLS and CDR2 is YYNGEE. Trimming shortened V by 4 bases and J by 5 bases, and 18 bases separated the two germline ends. The CDR3 is 16 residues long. CDR3 region: CASSPSLRALNEKLFF. DNA of the CDR3: TGTGCCAGCAGCCCCAGTCTGAGGGCCTTGAATGAAAAACTGTTTTTT.

The chain uses TRBV9 and TRBJ2-7; D is perhaps TRBD1 (5 bases). This CDR3 comprises 15 residues. Germline-derived CDR1 and CDR2 are SGDLS and YYNGEE. Deletions cut 3 bases from V and 2 bases from J, with 15 bases between. For the CDR3, the DNA is TGTGCCAGCAGCGAAACGACAGTAAGCGCCTACGAGCAGTACTTC. Translation: CASSETTVSAYEQYF.

The chain has TRBV6-5 and TRBJ1-6, with D hard to call. Germline CDR1 is MNHEY and CDR2 is SVGAGI. CDR3 length equals 13 residues. Trimming pared 9 bases from V and 8 bases from J, leaving 14 bases between. This chain's CDR3 is CARETEDYSPLHF. CDR3 coding DNA: TGTGCCAGAGAGACTGAGGACTATTCACCCCTCCACTTT.

This sequence joins TRBV30 and TRBJ1-5, with TRBD1 matching over 8 bases. V lost 2 bases, J lost 7 bases, and 10 bases stayed unmatched. This CDR3 contains 15 residues. Germline V gene data show CDR1 as GTSNPN and CDR2 as SVGIG (reference sequence). CDR3 coding DNA: TGTGCCTGGAGTAGAGGACAGGGCTCGGGACAGCCCCAGCATTTT. It codes for CAWSRGQGSGQPQHF.

The chain is built from TRBV19 and TRBJ1-2; D is ambiguous. The germline gives CDR1 LNHDA, CDR2 SQIVND (reference sequence). V was clipped by 3 bases and J by 4 bases, with 15 bases between them. The CDR3 extends over 15 amino acids. The chain's CDR3 is CASSILDAAPYGYTF. Here the CDR3 DNA reads TGTGCCAGTAGTATTTTAGACGCGGCCCCCTATGGCTACACCTTC.

The CDR3 nucleotides are TGTGCCTGGAGTGTATCGGGGGACGGAAACACCATATATTTT. Amino acid sequence: CAWSVSGDGNTIYF. The V and J genes are TRBV30 and TRBJ1-3, with D possibly being TRBD1 (5 bases). CDR1 and CDR2 from the germline V gene are GTSNPN and SVGIG (reference sequence). Trimming took off 0 bases at V and 4 bases at J, with 10 bases between the two ends. The CDR3 totals 14 residues.

In this sample, this clone turned up once. The rearrangement links TRBV27 to TRBJ1-1; D uncertain. Per the germline V gene, CDR1 is MNHEY and CDR2 is SMNVEV (reference sequence). CDR3 length equals 13 residues. V lost 3 bases and J lost 1, with 6 bases in between. In DNA, the CDR3 is TGTGCCAGCAGTTTTTTTAAGAACACTGAAGCTTTCTTT. Translation gives CASSFFKNTEAFF.

V is TRBV18 and J is TRBJ2-1, with 9 bases aligning to TRBD2. The CDR3 consists of 15 residues. Germline V lookup: CDR1 KGHSH, CDR2 LQKENI. Trimming took 4 bases from V and 4 from J; bases not matched to a gene: 5. The CDR3 DNA is TGTGCCAGCTCACTGGCGGGGGGGCTTTACAATGAGCAGTTCTTC. Translated: CASSLAGGLYNEQFF.

The CDR3 reads CASSQVGRRRQETQYF. Here the CDR3 DNA reads TGCGCCAGCAGCCAAGTCGGCCGACGGAGGCAAGAGACCCAGTACTTC. The chain joins TRBV4-1 to TRBJ2-5, with D tentatively TRBD2 (5 bases). CDR3 length: 16 residues. CDR1 MGHRA and CDR2 YSYEKL come from the germline V gene. V was cut by 1 base and J by 2 bases, with 14 bases left in between.

The gene calls are TRBV6-4 and TRBJ1-5; the match to TRBD1 covers 8 bases. This CDR3 is 18 amino acids long. Germline assignment: CDR1 MRHNA and CDR2 SNTAGT. V lost 6 bases to trimming and J lost 1 base; unmatched junction nucleotides: 14. The CDR3 sequence is CASSRGPNSPFSNQPQHF. The CDR3 DNA reads as TGTGCCAGCAGCAGGGGGCCAAACAGCCCCTTCAGCAATCAGCCCCAGCATTTT.

V gene TRBV9 combines with J gene TRBJ2-2, with 10 bases lining up with TRBD2. The CDR3 runs 16 residues. Germline CDR1 reads SGDLS; CDR2 reads YYNGEE. V was clipped by 3 bases and J by 6 bases; unmatched bases: 8. DNA for the CDR3: TGTGCCAGCAGCGAGGGGGCGACTAGCGGGTCCGGGGAGCTGTTTTTT. Amino acid sequence: CASSEGATSGSGELFF.

J is TRBJ2-7 and V is TRBV5-1, with TRBD1 as a possible D gene (5 bases). Germline loops: CDR1 SGHRS, CDR2 YFSETQ. The CDR3 consists of 13 residues. Deletions cut 0 bases from V and 4 bases from J, with 8 bases between. Here the CDR3 DNA reads TGCGCCAGCAGCTTGGACAGGATATACGAGCAGTACTTC. Encoded protein: CASSLDRIYEQYF.

The chain recombines TRBV5-5 with TRBJ1-2; perhaps TRBD1 as D (6 bases). V was clipped by 5 bases and J by 5 bases, with 19 bases between them. The CDR3 has 15 amino acids. Germline V gives CDR1 SGHKS, CDR2 YYEKEE (reference sequence). CDR3 sequence: CASRTSGQWKYGYTF. The CDR3 coding sequence is TGTGCCAGCAGAACATCCGGACAGTGGAAGTATGGCTACACCTTC.

J is TRBJ1-2 and V is TRBV6-5, with 9 bases aligning to TRBD1. The CDR3 is 15 residues long. Trimming took 6 bases from V and 2 from J; bases not matched to a gene: 7. Germline V gene lookup returns CDR1 MNHEY and CDR2 SVGAGI. CDR3 in amino acids: CASRTLQGANYGYTF. The CDR3 nucleotides read TGTGCCAGCAGGACATTACAGGGGGCAAACTATGGCTACACCTTC.

The genes are TRBV10-1 and TRBJ1-2, with D maybe TRBD1 (6 bases). V was trimmed by 3 bases and J by 4 bases, leaving 12 bases between them. CDR3 length equals 14 residues. Germline values: CDR1 WNHNN, CDR2 SYGVQD (reference sequence). The CDR3 DNA sequence: TGCGCCAGCAGTGATCGGGGGGCTGTCTATGGCTACACCTTC. This sequence encodes CASSDRGAVYGYTF.

The chain couples TRBV12-3 or TRBV12-4 to TRBJ1-3; possible D gene TRBD1, 5 bases. The germline V and J ends were trimmed by 2 bases and 3 bases, with 5 bases remaining between them. The CDR3 runs 13 residues. The CDR3 protein is CASSLTGGNTIYF. In nucleotides, the CDR3 is TGTGCCAGCAGTTTAACAGGTGGAAACACCATATATTTT.

V is TRBV18 and J is TRBJ2-3; D might be TRBD1 (6 bases). The CDR3 has 13 amino acids. Germline CDR1 and CDR2: KGHSH and LQKENI. The V gene lost 6 bases and the J gene lost 4 bases, with 11 bases spanning the gap. In DNA form, the CDR3 reads TGTGCCAGCTCCACAGGGTCAGCAGATACGCAGTATTTT. It is translated as CASSTGSADTQYF. Full variable domain (remainder filled in from reference TRBV18 and TRBJ2-3): NAGVMQNPRHLVRRRGQEARLRCSPMKGHSHVYWYRQLPEEGLKFMVYLQKENIIDESGMPKERFSAEFPKEGPSILRIQQVVRGDSAAYFCASSTGSADTQYFGPGTRLTVL.